This T cell receptor beta chain is drawn from a study of neurological immune-mediated disorders. The unsorted libraries were produced from 2 million PBMCs held at -80 C. The CDR3 consists of 16 residues. CDR1 and CDR2 from the germline V gene are SGHVS and FQNEAQ. V lost 5 bases and J lost 0; bases outside the gene matches: 9. General study results and limits: The greatest TCR clonal expansion appeared in HTLV-1-associated myelopathy and the smallest, falling below healthy controls, in multiple sclerosis.

Many counts were recorded for this clonotype. Its antigen is not identified. From the 5' RACE reads, TCRdb called clonotypes with MiXCR, one entry per CDR3 protein. The data show 27,000 or so distinct CDR3 sequences, 15% seen once. This clonotype originated in a man aged 65 to 85 in good health. The chain employs TRBV7-8 and TRBJ2-7; TRBD1 aligns across 8 bases. Sequenced material: PBMCs. CDR3 sequence reads: CASSRPGQVASYEQYF. CDR3 nucleotide sequence: TGTGCCAGCAGCCGACCGGGACAGGTAGCCTCCTACGAGCAGTACTTC.